This T cell receptor (beta chain) was captured by sequencing in a study of Tregs in tolerant kidney transplant recipients. The V and J ends lost 10 bases and 3 bases respectively, with 10 bases between them. This CDR3 has 12 amino acids. Per germline, CDR1 MNHEY and CDR2 SVGAGI. The assay was immunoSEQ multiplex PCR, and TCRdb's table has in-frame clones only and misses some. The sample has 84,000 or so clones, approximately 93% seen once. Remarks on this clone: Its antigen is currently unknown.

The nonmyeloablative bone marrow transplants came from related graft donors, with transient mixed chimerism. Thawed PBMCs were FACS-sorted into unstimulated CD4+CD25+CD127- regulatory T cells, CD4+CD25- non-regulatory cells, CD4 and CD8 cells. Study outcomes and limitations: Tolerant patients' donor-specific Tregs expanded beyond overall Tregs, suggesting antigen-driven growth. This study did not directly address biological reproducibility.

Specimen: CD4+ T cells from blood (PBMCs), collected 12 months after the transplant. The chain has TRBV6-5 and TRBJ2-1, with D possibly TRBD2 on 6 matching bases. This clonotype was obtained from a human patient who received a combined kidney and bone marrow transplant. Some of the T cells might come from the graft donor. In nucleotides, the CDR3 is TGTGCCACTCAGGACTACTACAATGAGCAGTTCTTC. This encodes CATQDYYNEQFF.